Listed below are T cell receptor beta chains from one sample, sequenced in a study of cytomegalovirus exposure and HLA in healthy donors. Clones were read by immunoSEQ multiplex PCR, and TCRdb kept only the in-frame ones, dropping some. Of roughly 140,000 clones listed, about 75% are singletons. Material: PBMCs. These receptors all come from a man aged 60 to 69 in good health and CMV-seronegative. Each CDR3 is given with its conserved first and last residue. D genes are given only for firm matches. Some rows mark clone size as missing; the rest say once, few, many or name a class of expanded clone.

j_gene,v_gene,abundance,d_gene,CDR3nt,CDR3aa
TRBJ1-1,TRBV5-6,.,.,TGTGCCAGCAGCTTCCGGGACACCCCAGAAGCTTTCTTT,CASSFRDTPEAFF
TRBJ2-3,TRBV15,few,TRBD2,TGTGCCACCAGCAGAGAGGAAGATGAGGGAGGGTCCACAGATACGCAGTATTTT,CATSREEDEGGSTDTQYF
TRBJ2-5,TRBV10-2,few,.,TGCGCCAGCAGTGGAGACAGGCGGGAGACCCAGTACTTC,CASSGDRRETQYF
TRBJ2-5,TRBV5-8,.,TRBD2,TGTGCCAGCAGCTTAGGACTAGCGGGAGAGACCCAGTACTTC,CASSLGLAGETQYF
TRBJ2-7,TRBV13,.,TRBD1,TGTGCCAGCAGCTCAATTAAGGTACAGGGGGAGTACGACGAGCAGTACTTC,CASSSIKVQGEYDEQYF
TRBJ2-7,TRBV30,.,TRBD1,TGTGCCTGGGAACCGGGACAGTCCTACGAGCAGTACTTC,CAWEPGQSYEQYF
TRBJ2-7,TRBV19,.,.,TGTGCCAGTAGTAAAGACATAGCCTACGAGCAGTACTTC,CASSKDIAYEQYF
TRBJ2-3,TRBV5-1,.,.,TGCGCCAGCAGCCCATTCAGCACAGATACGCAGTATTTT,CASSPFSTDTQYF
TRBJ2-2,TRBV29-1,.,TRBD1,TGCAGCGTGGGGCCCACTCCGGGACAGGCGAACACCGGGGAGCTGTTTTTT,CSVGPTPGQANTGELFF
TRBJ2-1,TRBV11-2,.,.,TGTGCCAGCAGTTCCCACCCGGACAGATCTGATGAGCAGTTCTTC,CASSSHPDRSDEQFF
TRBJ2-1,TRBV5-1,.,TRBD1,TGCGCCAGCAGCTTGAGGACAGGGGAAGGCAATGAGCAGTTCTTC,CASSLRTGEGNEQFF
TRBJ1-6,TRBV2,.,TRBD1,TGTGCCAGCAGTACAGGGGATAATTCACCCCTCCACTTT,CASSTGDNSPLHF
TRBJ1-3,TRBV19,.,TRBD1,TGTGCCAGTAGTAGGGACAGGTCCGCTGGAAACACCATATATTTT,CASSRDRSAGNTIYF
TRBJ2-7,TRBV7-8,.,TRBD2,TGTGCCAGCAGCTTACTAGCGGGAGGCTACGAGCAGTACTTC,CASSLLAGGYEQYF
TRBJ1-5,TRBV6-5,.,.,TGTGCCAGCAGTCCGGACAGAGGTCAGCCCCAGCATTTT,CASSPDRGQPQHF
TRBJ2-3,TRBV10-3,.,TRBD2,TGTGCCATCAACGGTGGCGGGAGAACAGATACGCAGTATTTT,CAINGGGRTDTQYF
TRBJ1-2,TRBV19,.,.,TGTGCCAGTAGACGGGGAGAAGATGGCTACACCTTC,CASRRGEDGYTF
TRBJ2-3,TRBV19,few,TRBD2,TGTGCCAGTCGGACTAGCGGGAGGGATACGCAGTATTTT,CASRTSGRDTQYF
TRBJ2-2,TRBV7-3,.,.,TGTGCCAGCAGCCCCCGCGGGACAGCTACAGCCGGGGAGCTGTTTTTT,CASSPRGTATAGELFF
TRBJ2-5,TRBV10-3,.,TRBD1,TGTGCCATCAGTGTGGAAATGGGGACAGTTAAAGAGGAGACCCAGTACTTC,CAISVEMGTVKEETQYF
TRBJ2-2,TRBV7-2,once,TRBD2,TGTGCCAGCAGCTCACCGTCTAGCGGGGGGAACACCGGGGAGCTGTTTTTT,CASSSPSSGGNTGELFF
TRBJ2-1,TRBV2,.,TRBD2,TGTGCCAGCGCAGGACTAGCGGGGACCTACAATGAGCAGTTCTTC,CASAGLAGTYNEQFF
TRBJ1-6,TRBV12-5,few,TRBD1,TGTGCTAGTGGTCCCGGACAGGGGTCCTATAATTCACCCCTCCACTTT,CASGPGQGSYNSPLHF
TRBJ2-2,TRBV19,.,.,TGTGCCAGTAGTAGATTTCCGGGACTCAGTTCCGGGGAGCTGTTTTTT,CASSRFPGLSSGELFF
TRBJ2-2,TRBV5-1,.,TRBD1,TGCGCCAGCAGCTTGGTGTGGACAGGGAAAACCGGGGAGCTGTTTTTT,CASSLVWTGKTGELFF
TRBJ1-2,TRBV30,.,.,TGTGCCTGGACCGGGAGCTCAGTCTATGGCTACACCTTC,CAWTGSSVYGYTF
TRBJ1-1,TRBV4-1,few,.,TGCGCCAGCAGCCAAGAGATCGGCGGGAACACTGAAGCTTTCTTT,CASSQEIGGNTEAFF
TRBJ2-7,TRBV7-9,.,TRBD1,TGTGCCAGCAGCTTAGCAAACACGAGACAGGGTTTCTACGAGCAGTACTTC,CASSLANTRQGFYEQYF
TRBJ2-2,TRBV5-1,.,TRBD1,TGCGCCAGCAGCTTGGCCCAGGGGGACGGGGAGCTGTTTTTT,CASSLAQGDGELFF
TRBJ2-3,TRBV5-1,.,.,TGCGCCAGCAGCTTGGCGGCAGGGATGACAGATACGCAGTATTTT,CASSLAAGMTDTQYF
TRBJ1-5,TRBV2,.,.,TGTGCCAGCAGTGCCGCGAGCAATCAGCCCCAGCATTTT,CASSAASNQPQHF
TRBJ1-3,TRBV13,once,.,TGTGCCAGCAGCTCTGCAGTGTCCTCTGGAAACACCATATATTTT,CASSSAVSSGNTIYF
TRBJ2-5,TRBV18,.,.,TGTGCCAGCTCACCAACCGTCGGGGGTTCCCAAGAGACCCAGTACTTC,CASSPTVGGSQETQYF
TRBJ2-2,TRBV7-6,once,TRBD2,TGTGCCATCCACCCCCGCCGAAGCGGGAGAAGCACCGGGGAGCTGTTTTTT,CAIHPRRSGRSTGELFF
TRBJ2-7,TRBV5-6,.,TRBD2,TGTGCCAGCAGCTTGCCCCGACTAGCGGGAGGGTACGAGCAGTACTTC,CASSLPRLAGGYEQYF
TRBJ1-1,TRBV19,few,.,TGTGCCACCTTTCGAGGCACTGAAGCTTTCTTT,CATFRGTEAFF
TRBJ1-2,TRBV25-1,.,.,TGTGCCAGCAGTGATTCCCGTAACTATGGCTACACCTTC,CASSDSRNYGYTF
TRBJ2-2,TRBV5-1,.,TRBD2,TGCGCCAGCAGCTTGGACGGGGGGTCCGGGGAGCTGTTTTTT,CASSLDGGSGELFF
TRBJ2-1,TRBV28,.,.,TGTGCCAGCAGTTTGAGGTCACCAATCAATGAGCAGTTCTTC,CASSLRSPINEQFF
TRBJ2-3,TRBV28,.,TRBD2,TGTGCCAGCAGTTTGGTGGCTAGCGGGATAAGGGCAGATACGCAGTATTTT,CASSLVASGIRADTQYF
TRBJ1-5,TRBV28,.,.,TGTGCCAGCAGTTTCCGGGGAGTGATCCTTAAGGGCAATCAGCCCCAGCATTTT,CASSFRGVILKGNQPQHF